A single sample gave rise to the 9 T cell receptor beta chains below, sequenced in a study of blood T cell repertoires in COVID-19. Measured with immunoSEQ multiplex PCR; TCRdb has only the in-frame clones, and not every one. The sample yields about 180,000 clones, approximately 81% seen once. The specimen was PBMCs or T cells enriched from blood (not recorded which). Receptors were obtained from a woman aged 40 to 49 with acute COVID-19.

This rearrangement joins TRBV11-2 to TRBJ2-2; the D gene is possibly TRBD2 (7 bases). The germline V gene encodes CDR1 SGHAT and CDR2 FQNNGV. The CDR3 is made up of 15 amino acids. Trimming left V 10 bases short and J 0 bases short, with 15 bases between. Written as DNA, the CDR3 is TGTGCCACCAGGGGAGGGGCTACGAACACCGGGGAGCTGTTTTTT. The encoded protein is CATRGGATNTGELFF.

The chain joins TRBV7-2 to TRBJ1-1; unclear D gene. V was cut by 4 bases and J by 1 base, with 7 bases left in between. The CDR3 runs to 13 residues. Per germline, CDR1 SGHTA and CDR2 FQGNSA. This CDR3 reads CASSSTGNTEAFF. CDR3 coding DNA: TGTGCCAGCAGCTCGACGGGGAACACTGAAGCTTTCTTT.

DNA for the CDR3: TGTGCCACCAGCAGAGGTGCAGCGGGAGGATCGGAGACCCAGTACTTC. Translating gives CATSRGAAGGSETQYF. The chain combines TRBV15 with TRBJ2-5; 9 positions match TRBD2. Germline V gives CDR1 LNHNV, CDR2 YYDKDF (reference sequence). Trimming removed 1 base from V and 5 bases from J; junction bases left unmatched: 8. The CDR3 contains 16 residues.

This clone appeared once. The chain employs TRBV7-2 and TRBJ2-5, with 7 positions matching TRBD2. V shed 2 bases and J 4 bases; nucleotides not matched to a gene: 7. The CDR3 covers 15 residues. Germline values: CDR1 SGHTA, CDR2 FQGNSA. CDR3 nucleotide sequence: TGTGCCAGCAGCTTACGCGGGAGCGAGGGAGAGACCCAGTACTTC. This translates into CASSLRGSEGETQYF.

The chain uses TRBV9 and TRBJ1-1, with a possible D match to TRBD1 (6 bases). The V end lost 3 bases, the J end lost 9 bases, and 12 bases lay between the germline ends. Per the germline V gene, CDR1 is SGDLS and CDR2 is YYNGEE. This CDR3 has 12 amino acids. The CDR3 here is CASSGAGAQAFF. DNA of the CDR3: TGTGCCAGCAGCGGAGCAGGGGCGCAAGCTTTCTTT.

The rearrangement links TRBV18 to TRBJ2-1; D is ambiguous. The CDR3 contains 16 residues. V was cut by 4 bases and J by 1 base, with 14 bases left in between. Per the germline V gene, CDR1 is KGHSH and CDR2 is LQKENI. The CDR3 DNA is TGTGCCAGCTCACTTCTCGAAGCGACTTCCTACAATGAGCAGTTCTTC. Translating it yields CASSLLEATSYNEQFF.

This chain uses TRBV30 with TRBJ2-1, with TRBD2 matching over 12 bases. Germline lookup yields CDR1 GTSNPN and CDR2 SVGIG (reference sequence). The CDR3 covers 15 residues. V was pared by 1 base and J by 9 bases, with 7 bases of the junction left unmatched. The CDR3 DNA follows: TGTGCCTGGAGTGCCTTGACTAGCGGGAGAAGTGAGCAGTTCTTC. This sequence encodes CAWSALTSGRSEQFF. The whole variable domain, remainder taken from reference TRBV30 and TRBJ2-1, is SQTIHQWPATLVQPVGSPLSLECTVEGTSNPNLYWYRQAAGRGLQLLFYSVGIGQISSEVPQNLSASRPQDRQFILSSKKLLLSDSGFYLCAWSALTSGRSEQFFGPGTRLTVL.

CDR3 bases: TGTGCCTGGAAGTCGGGGGGGGCGAGCAATCAGCCCCAGCATTTT. This sequence encodes CAWKSGGASNQPQHF. The chain is built from TRBV30 and TRBJ1-5; a possible D gene is TRBD1 (6 bases). This CDR3 has 15 residues. Germline-derived CDR1 and CDR2 are GTSNPN and SVGIG (reference sequence). The V end was cut by 4 bases, the J end by 1 base, with 14 bases between.

This chain links TRBV7-8 with TRBJ2-5, with D tentatively TRBD2 (5 bases). The CDR3 sequence is 13 residues long. Germline V gene lookup returns CDR1 SGHVS and CDR2 FQNEAQ. Trimming removed 0 bases at V and 5 bases at J, with 7 bases between. The CDR3 DNA is TGTGCCAGCAGCTTAGCGGGAGCCGAGACCCAGTACTTC. Its protein is CASSLAGAETQYF. Together with reference TRBV7-8 and TRBJ2-5, the CDR3 gives the full variable domain: GAGVSQSPRYKVAKRGQDVALRCDPISGHVSLFWYQQALGQGPEFLTYFQNEAQLDKSGLPSDRFFAERPEGSVSTLKIQRTQQEDSAVYLCASSLAGAETQYFGPGTRLLVL.